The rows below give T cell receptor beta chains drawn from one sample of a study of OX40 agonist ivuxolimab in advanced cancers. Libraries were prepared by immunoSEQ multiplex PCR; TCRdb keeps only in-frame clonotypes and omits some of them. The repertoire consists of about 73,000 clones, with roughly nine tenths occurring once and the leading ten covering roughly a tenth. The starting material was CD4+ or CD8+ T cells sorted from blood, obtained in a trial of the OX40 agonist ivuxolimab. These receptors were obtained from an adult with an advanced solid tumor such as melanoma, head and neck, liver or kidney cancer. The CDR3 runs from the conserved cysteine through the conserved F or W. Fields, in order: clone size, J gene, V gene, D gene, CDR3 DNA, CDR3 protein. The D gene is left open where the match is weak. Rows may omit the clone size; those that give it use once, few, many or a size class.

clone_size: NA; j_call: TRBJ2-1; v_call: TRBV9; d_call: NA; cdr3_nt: TGTGCCAGCAGCGTAGTACTCGGGGGTCATGAGCAGTTCTTC; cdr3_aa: CASSVVLGGHEQFF
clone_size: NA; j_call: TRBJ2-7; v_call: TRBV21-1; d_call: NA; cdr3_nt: TGTGCCAGCAGCAATGGGGGAGGTTGTAGCTCTGCAGGGCTTGACGAGCAGTACTTC; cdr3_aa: CASSNGGGCSSAGLDEQYF
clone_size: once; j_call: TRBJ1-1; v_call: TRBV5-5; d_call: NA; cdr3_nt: TGTGCCAGCAGCTTGGCTGTGAAAGAAGCTTTCTTT; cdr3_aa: CASSLAVKEAFF
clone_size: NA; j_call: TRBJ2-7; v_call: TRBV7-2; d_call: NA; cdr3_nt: TGTGCCAGCAGCTTAGAGGCCTACGAGCAGTACTTC; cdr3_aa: CASSLEAYEQYF
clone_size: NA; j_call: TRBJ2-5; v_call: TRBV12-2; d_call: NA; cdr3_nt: TGTGCAAGTCGCTTGCCCTTGACAGGGGGACAAGAGACCCAGTACTTC; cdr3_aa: CASRLPLTGGQETQYF
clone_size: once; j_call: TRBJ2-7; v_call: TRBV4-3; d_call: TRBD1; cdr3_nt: TGCGCCAGCAGCCCCGGGACAGGTCCTACCTACGAGCAGTACTTC; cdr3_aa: CASSPGTGPTYEQYF
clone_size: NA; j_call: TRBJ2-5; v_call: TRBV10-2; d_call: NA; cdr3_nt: TGCGCCAGCAGGGGACTTGGGACCCAGTACTTC; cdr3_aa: CASRGLGTQYF
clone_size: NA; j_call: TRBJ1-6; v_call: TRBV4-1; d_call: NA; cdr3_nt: TGCGCCAGCAGCCACATCCGGGACCTATTAACTCGACCCCTCCACTTT; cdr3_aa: CASSHIRDLLTRPLHF
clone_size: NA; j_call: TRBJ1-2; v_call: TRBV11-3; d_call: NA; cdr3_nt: TGTGCCAGCAGCTTAGGGAGCAGGGTCGTTGCTACCCGCGGCTACACCTTC; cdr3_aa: CASSLGSRVVATRGYTF
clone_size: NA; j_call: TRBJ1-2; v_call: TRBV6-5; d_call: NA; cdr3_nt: TGTGCCAGCAGCCTCGGACAGACCGATGGCTACACCTTC; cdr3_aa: CASSLGQTDGYTF
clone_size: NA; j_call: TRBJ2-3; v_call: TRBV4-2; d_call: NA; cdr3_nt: TGTGCCAGCAGCGTGGCTACTGGAGATACGCAGTATTTT; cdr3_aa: CASSVATGDTQYF
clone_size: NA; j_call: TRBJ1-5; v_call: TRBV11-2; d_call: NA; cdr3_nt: TGTGCCAGCAGCTCAACGGGTGATAGCAATCAGCCCCAGCATTTT; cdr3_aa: CASSSTGDSNQPQHF
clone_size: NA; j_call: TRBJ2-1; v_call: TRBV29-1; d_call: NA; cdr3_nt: TGCAGCGCCGAGGGTACTGAGCAGTTCTTC; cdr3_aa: CSAEGTEQFF
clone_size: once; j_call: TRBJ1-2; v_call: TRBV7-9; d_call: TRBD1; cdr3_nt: TGTGCCAGCAGCCGGGGACAGGGAGAAGGAGGCTACACCTTC; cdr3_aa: CASSRGQGEGGYTF
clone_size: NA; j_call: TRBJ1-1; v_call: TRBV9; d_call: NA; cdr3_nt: TGTGCCAGCAGCCCACGTTCGGCGGCATACACTGAAGCTTTCTTT; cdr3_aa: CASSPRSAAYTEAFF
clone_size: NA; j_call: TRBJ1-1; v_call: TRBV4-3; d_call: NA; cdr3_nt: TGCGCCAGCAGCCAGAGGTTACAAGGCACTGAAGCTTTCTTT; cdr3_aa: CASSQRLQGTEAFF
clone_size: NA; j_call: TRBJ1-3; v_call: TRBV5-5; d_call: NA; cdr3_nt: TGTGCCAGCAGCCTTGACGGAGGCTCTGGAAACACCATATATTTT; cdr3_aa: CASSLDGGSGNTIYF
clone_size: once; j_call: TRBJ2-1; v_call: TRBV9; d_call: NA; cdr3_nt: TGTGCCAGCAGCGTAGGATCTAGCAACCACAATGAGCAGTTCTTC; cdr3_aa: CASSVGSSNHNEQFF
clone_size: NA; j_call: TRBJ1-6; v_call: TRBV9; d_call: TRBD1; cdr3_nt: TGTGCCAGCAGCGGCGGACAGGGTCGGTATAATTCACCCCTCCACTTT; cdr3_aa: CASSGGQGRYNSPLHF
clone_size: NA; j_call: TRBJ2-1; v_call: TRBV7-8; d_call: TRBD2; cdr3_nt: TGTGCCAGCAGCTGGGACGCGGGGGGTCGAACCCTGAATGAGCAGTTCTTC; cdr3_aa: CASSWDAGGRTLNEQFF
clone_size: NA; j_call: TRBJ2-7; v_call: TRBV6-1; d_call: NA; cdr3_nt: TGTGCCAGCAGTTACGGGGACGAGCAGTACTTC; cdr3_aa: CASSYGDEQYF
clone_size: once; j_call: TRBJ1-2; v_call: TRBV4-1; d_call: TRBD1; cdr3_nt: TGCGCCAGCAGCCAAGTAGACAGGGACCCTAACGGCTACACCTTC; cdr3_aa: CASSQVDRDPNGYTF
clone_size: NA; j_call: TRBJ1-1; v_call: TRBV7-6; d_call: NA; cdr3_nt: TGTGCCAGCGCAGCCGGGGGGAAGAACACTGAAGCTTTCTTT; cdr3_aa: CASAAGGKNTEAFF
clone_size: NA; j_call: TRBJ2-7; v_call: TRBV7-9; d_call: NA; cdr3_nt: TGTGCCAGCAGCCCCCTAGAAAACTACGAGCAGTACTTC; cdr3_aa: CASSPLENYEQYF
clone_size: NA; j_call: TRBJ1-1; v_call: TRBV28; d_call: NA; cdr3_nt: TGTGCCAGCAGTTGGAAGCGTGAAGCTTTCTTT; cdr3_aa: CASSWKREAFF
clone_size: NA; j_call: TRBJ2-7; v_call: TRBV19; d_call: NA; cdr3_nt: TGTGCCAGTAGTACCACCCCGGGTTACGAGCAGTACTTC; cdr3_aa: CASSTTPGYEQYF